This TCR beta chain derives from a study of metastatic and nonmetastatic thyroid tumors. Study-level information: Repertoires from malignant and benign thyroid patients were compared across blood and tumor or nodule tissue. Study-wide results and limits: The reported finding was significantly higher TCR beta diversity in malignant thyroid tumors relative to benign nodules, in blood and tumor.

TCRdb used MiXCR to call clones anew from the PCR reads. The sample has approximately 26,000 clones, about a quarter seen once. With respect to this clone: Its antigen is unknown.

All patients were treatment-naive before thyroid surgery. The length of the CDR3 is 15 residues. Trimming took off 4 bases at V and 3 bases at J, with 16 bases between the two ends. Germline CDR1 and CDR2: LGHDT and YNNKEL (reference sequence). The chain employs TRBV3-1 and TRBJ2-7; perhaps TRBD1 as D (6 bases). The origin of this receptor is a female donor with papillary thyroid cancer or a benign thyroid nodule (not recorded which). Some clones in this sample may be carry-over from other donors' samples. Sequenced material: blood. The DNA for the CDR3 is TGTGCCAGCAGCCCTGGGACACTCGGCGGCTACGAGCAGTACTTC. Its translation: CASSPGTLGGYEQYF.